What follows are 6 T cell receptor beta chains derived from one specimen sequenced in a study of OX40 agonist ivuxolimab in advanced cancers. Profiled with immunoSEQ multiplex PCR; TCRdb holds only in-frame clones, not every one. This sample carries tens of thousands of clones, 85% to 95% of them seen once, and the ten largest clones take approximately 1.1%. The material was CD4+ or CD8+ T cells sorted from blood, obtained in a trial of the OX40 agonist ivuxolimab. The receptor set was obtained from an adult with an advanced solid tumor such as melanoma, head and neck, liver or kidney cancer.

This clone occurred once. CDR3 sequence reads: CASSLKSHRETQYF. The DNA for the CDR3 is TGTGCCAGCAGCTTGAAGTCCCACCGGGAGACCCAGTACTTC. The chain employs TRBV5-4 and TRBJ2-5; D unresolved. The CDR3 loop spans 14 amino acids. With 1 base removed from V and 5 bases from J, the gap between germline ends came to 12 bases. Germline V lookup: CDR1 SGHNT, CDR2 YYREEE (reference sequence).

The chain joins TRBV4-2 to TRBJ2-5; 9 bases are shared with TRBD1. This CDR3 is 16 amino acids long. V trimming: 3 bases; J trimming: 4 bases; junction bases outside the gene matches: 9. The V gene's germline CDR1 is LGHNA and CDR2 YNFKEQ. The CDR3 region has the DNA TGTGCCAGCAGCCACCCCGGGACAGGGAAAGGAGAGACCCAGTACTTC. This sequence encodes CASSHPGTGKGETQYF.

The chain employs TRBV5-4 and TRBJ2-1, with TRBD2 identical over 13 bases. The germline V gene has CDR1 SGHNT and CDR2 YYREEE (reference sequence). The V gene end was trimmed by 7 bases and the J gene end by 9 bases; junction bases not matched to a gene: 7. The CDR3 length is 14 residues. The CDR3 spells CASLLTSGGTEQFF. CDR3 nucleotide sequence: TGTGCCAGCCTACTGACTAGCGGGGGGACTGAGCAGTTCTTC.

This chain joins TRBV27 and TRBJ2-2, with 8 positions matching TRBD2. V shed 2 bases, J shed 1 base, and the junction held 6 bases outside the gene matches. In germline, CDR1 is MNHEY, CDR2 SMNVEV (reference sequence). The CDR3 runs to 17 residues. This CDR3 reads CASSLLGLAGNTGELFF. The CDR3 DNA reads TGTGCCAGCAGTTTACTAGGGCTAGCGGGGAACACCGGGGAGCTGTTTTTT.

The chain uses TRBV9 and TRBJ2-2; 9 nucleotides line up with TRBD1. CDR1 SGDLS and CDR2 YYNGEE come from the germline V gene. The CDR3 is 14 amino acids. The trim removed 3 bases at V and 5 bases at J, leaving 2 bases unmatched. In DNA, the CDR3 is TGTGCCAGCAGCGGAGGACAGGGGACCGGGGAGCTGTTTTTT. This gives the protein CASSGGQGTGELFF.

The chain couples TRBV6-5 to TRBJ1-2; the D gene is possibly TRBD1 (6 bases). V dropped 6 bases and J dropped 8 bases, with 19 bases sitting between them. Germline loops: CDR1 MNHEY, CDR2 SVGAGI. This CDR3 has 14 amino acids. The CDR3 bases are TGTGCCAGCAGGACGGAAACAGGGTTCGGGGGCTACACCTTC. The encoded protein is CASRTETGFGGYTF.